One sample yielded the 31 T cell receptor beta chains listed below, sequenced in a study of T cells after posttransplantation cyclophosphamide. TCRdb keeps only in-frame clones here, not all; method: immunoSEQ multiplex PCR. The sample shows fewer than 11,000 clones, none of them appearing just once. Treatment was busulfan-fludarabine conditioning, a marrow graft, and cyclophosphamide on days +3 and +4. The sample was PBMCs, taken after allogeneic stem cell transplant with posttransplant cyclophosphamide. Every receptor here comes from a female patient between 40 and 50 years old who received an allogeneic stem cell transplant from a related donor, was CMV-positive, and had no GVHD. Certain T cells may be donor cells from the graft.

This clone was picked up many times. The chain employs TRBV4-3 and TRBJ1-4; TRBD1 aligns across 9 bases. J lost 0 bases, V lost 0 bases, and 8 bases had no gene match. The CDR3 spans 19 residues. The germline V gene has CDR1 LGHNA and CDR2 YSLEER. CDR3 in amino acids: CASSQEIGTGLATNEKLFF. The CDR3 DNA reads TGCGCCAGCAGCCAAGAGATAGGGACAGGGCTTGCAACTAATGAAAAACTGTTTTTT.

A few counts support this clone. The V and J genes are TRBV5-1 and TRBJ1-1; no firm D call. This CDR3 has 14 amino acids. Trimming removed 4 bases at V and 0 bases at J, with 10 bases between. Germline loops: CDR1 SGHRS, CDR2 YFSETQ. The CDR3 DNA is TGCGCCAGCAGCCCCCTGGGCTTGAACACTGAAGCTTTCTTT. It specifies CASSPLGLNTEAFF.

This clone was counted ten times or more. This chain connects TRBV19 to TRBJ1-5, with 9 bases lining up with TRBD1. Trimming cost V 3 bases and J 5 bases; bases outside gene matches: 8. Germline CDR1 reads LNHDA; CDR2 reads SQIVND (reference sequence). The CDR3 length is 16 residues. The CDR3 DNA reads as TGTGCCAGTAGTATGAATCGGGGACAGGGTCATCAGCCCCAGCATTTT. Protein sequence: CASSMNRGQGHQPQHF.

The chain recombines TRBV12-3 or TRBV12-4 with TRBJ2-3, with D possibly being TRBD2 (6 bases). V lost 10 bases and J lost 0, with 17 bases in between. This CDR3 comprises 15 residues. This chain's CDR3 is CAILQTRFSTDTQYF. In DNA form, the CDR3 reads TGTGCCATCCTTCAGACTAGGTTTAGCACAGATACGCAGTATTTT.

This clone showed up many times. The chain uses TRBV7-3 and TRBJ1-4; TRBD1 might be the D (6 bases). CDR3 size: 15 residues. The V end was cut by 5 bases, the J end by 2 bases, with 12 bases between. Germline V lookup: CDR1 SGHTA, CDR2 FQGTGA. CDR3 bases: TGTGCCAGCAGCCCACAGGGAGGCACTAATGAAAAACTGTTTTTT. The encoded protein is CASSPQGGTNEKLFF.

Many counts were recorded for this clone. The chain joins TRBV9 to TRBJ1-2, with TRBD1 matching 7 bases. There are 18 residues in the CDR3. The germline CDR1 and CDR2 sequences are SGDLS and YYNGEE. The V gene end was trimmed by 3 bases and the J gene end by 0 bases; junction bases not matched to a gene: 14. DNA of the CDR3: TGTGCCAGCAGCGCTCAACAGGGGAACAAGTTAGCTAACTATGGCTACACCTTC. Protein: CASSAQQGNKLANYGYTF.

This clone was seen repeatedly, ten times or more. The gene calls are TRBV7-9 and TRBJ1-6, with D possibly matching TRBD1 (5 bases). This CDR3 has 14 residues. Germline loops: CDR1 SEHNR, CDR2 FQNEAQ (reference sequence). V was trimmed by 5 bases and J by 6 bases, leaving 11 bases between them. The CDR3 is CASSVRDSNSPLHF. Here the CDR3 DNA reads TGTGCCAGCAGCGTCAGGGATAGTAATTCACCCCTCCACTTT.

This clone was observed at least ten times. The chain couples TRBV5-5 to TRBJ1-4, with 7 positions matching TRBD1. The V and J ends lost 4 bases and 7 bases, in that order; junction bases with no gene match: 10. This CDR3 is 15 amino acids long. CDR1 and CDR2 from the germline V gene are SGHKS and YYEKEE (reference sequence). For the CDR3, the DNA is TGTGCCAGCAGCGCCTCGACAGGGTGGAGTGAAAAACTGTTTTTT. Amino acids: CASSASTGWSEKLFF.

This clone was counted ten times or more. The chain links TRBV2 to TRBJ2-3, with a possible D match to TRBD1 (6 bases). Germline assignment: CDR1 SNHLY and CDR2 FYNNEI. V lost 5 bases, J lost 14 bases, and 17 bases lay in between. This CDR3 has 12 amino acids. CDR3 amino acids: CASSLRDKGPYF. For the CDR3, the DNA is TGTGCCAGCAGTCTAAGGGACAAAGGGCCGTATTTT.

This clone has a count of ten or more. The V and J genes are TRBV4-1 and TRBJ1-3; perhaps TRBD1 as D (6 bases). CDR1 is MGHRA, CDR2 YSYEKL, per germline. Trimming cost V 5 bases and J 0 bases, with 14 bases left between them. The CDR3 spans 16 residues. CDR3 amino acids: CASSKLQGHSGNTIYF. The CDR3 DNA reads as TGCGCCAGCAGCAAACTCCAGGGGCACTCTGGAAACACCATATATTTT.

The chain has TRBV5-1 and TRBJ2-3; tentative D call: TRBD2 (6 bases). Germline V lookup: CDR1 SGHRS, CDR2 YFSETQ. The V and J ends lost 4 bases and 1 base respectively, with 10 bases between them. The CDR3 spans 14 residues. CDR3: CASSTVAGTDTQYF. As DNA, the CDR3 is TGCGCCAGCAGCACGGTAGCGGGCACAGATACGCAGTATTTT.

This clone was detected ten times or more. J is TRBJ1-2 and V is TRBV16; D may be TRBD1 (5 bases). The V end was cut by 2 bases, the J end by 0 bases, with 10 bases between. This CDR3 is 15 amino acids long. Per germline, CDR1 KGHSY and CDR2 FQNENV. Written as DNA, the CDR3 is TGTGCCAGCAGCCAAAGGACATCCGCTAACTATGGCTACACCTTC. This sequence encodes CASSQRTSANYGYTF.

In its sample, this clone was seen many times. V usage is TRBV7-2 and J usage is TRBJ2-7, with 8 nucleotides matching TRBD1. Germline V gives CDR1 SGHTA, CDR2 FQGNSA. The CDR3 runs 16 residues. J lost 0 bases, V lost 0 bases, and 4 bases had no gene match. The DNA of the CDR3 is TGTGCCAGCAGCTTAGCGCGGGGACAGGCCTCCTACGAGCAGTACTTC. Its translation is CASSLARGQASYEQYF.

Ten or more counts support this clone. V and J are TRBV28 and TRBJ2-1; 9 bases line up with TRBD1. The junction had 7 bases not matched to a gene; V was cut back by 5 bases and J by 5 bases. CDR1 is MDHEN, CDR2 SYDVKM, per germline. CDR3 length: 15 amino acids. The CDR3 reads CASSPPDRGDNEQFF. The CDR3 bases are TGTGCCAGCAGTCCACCGGACAGGGGAGACAATGAGCAGTTCTTC.

There are many counts of this clone. The J gene is TRBJ1-1, the V gene TRBV6-2 or TRBV6-3, with TRBD1 identical over 11 bases. Germline V gene data show CDR1 as MNHEY and CDR2 as SVGEGT. There are 17 residues in the CDR3. The J segment lost 5 bases and the V segment lost 4 bases, leaving 12 bases of the junction unmatched. The CDR3: CASSWDRGEARLTEAFF. The CDR3 nucleotides are TGTGCCAGCAGTTGGGACAGGGGGGAGGCGAGGTTAACTGAAGCTTTCTTT.

Ten or more counts support this clone. This chain joins TRBV4-1 and TRBJ2-1; unclear D gene. This CDR3 has 13 amino acids. Germline V gene sequence: CDR1 MGHRA, CDR2 YSYEKL. Trimming pared 6 bases from V and 1 base from J, leaving 7 bases between. CDR3 coding DNA: TGCGCCAGCAGAGCTGAATCCTACAATGAGCAGTTCTTC. This sequence encodes CASRAESYNEQFF.

In its sample, this clone was seen many times. The rearrangement links TRBV19 to TRBJ1-1; the D is unclear. The CDR3 sequence is 12 residues long. Germline V gene lookup returns CDR1 LNHDA and CDR2 SQIVND (reference sequence). Here the CDR3 DNA reads TGTGCGTCAGCGGGCATGAACACTGAAGCTTTCTTT. It specifies CASAGMNTEAFF.

This clone occurred many times. The chain employs TRBV10-3 and TRBJ2-3; 9 nucleotides agree with TRBD2. Germline lookup yields CDR1 ENHRY and CDR2 SYGVKD. V gave up 2 bases and J gave up 7 bases; unmatched junction bases: 7. The CDR3 loop spans 15 amino acids. DNA of the CDR3: TGTGCCATCAGTGAGGGCGGGGGGGCCGAGAATACGCAGTATTTT. It specifies CAISEGGGAENTQYF.

This clone was detected ten times or more. The chain joins TRBV5-5 to TRBJ2-3; D ambiguous. Trimming took off 5 bases at V and 2 bases at J, with 9 bases between the two ends. There are 13 residues in the CDR3. CDR1 and CDR2 (germline): SGHKS, YYEKEE (reference sequence). The CDR3 spells CASSGQYTDTQYF. CDR3 in DNA: TGTGCCAGCAGTGGGCAGTACACAGATACGCAGTATTTT.

The V gene is TRBV28, the J gene TRBJ1-1; 12 bases are a match to TRBD1. This CDR3 has 16 amino acids. Germline trimming cut 8 bases from V and 1 base from J; bases unmatched to any gene: 8. CDR1 is MDHEN, CDR2 SYDVKM, per germline. The CDR3, as DNA: TGTGCCAGCTTAAAGCGGGACAGGGGGCCGAACACTGAAGCTTTCTTT. It yields the protein CASLKRDRGPNTEAFF.

The rearrangement uses TRBV5-4 and TRBJ2-7; 9 nucleotides match TRBD2. The germline V gene has CDR1 SGHNT and CDR2 YYREEE (reference sequence). This CDR3 contains 16 residues. The J segment lost 0 bases and the V segment lost 0 bases, leaving 4 bases of the junction unmatched. The CDR3 region is CASSLVASGVSYEQYF. In nucleotides, the CDR3 is TGTGCCAGCAGCTTGGTGGCTAGCGGGGTCTCCTACGAGCAGTACTTC.

This clone was seen at least ten times. V and J are TRBV5-4 and TRBJ2-7; 9 nucleotides match TRBD1. The CDR3 spans 15 residues. Germline loops: CDR1 SGHNT, CDR2 YYREEE (reference sequence). The V segment lost 3 bases and the J segment 5 bases; nucleotides outside the gene matches: 9. The CDR3 coding sequence is TGTGCCAGCAGCTCGACAGGGGGTGGTAAGAACGAGCAGTACTTC. Protein product: CASSSTGGGKNEQYF.

This clone came up many times. The chain recombines TRBV29-1 with TRBJ1-2; the D gene is possibly TRBD1 (5 bases). The CDR3 loop spans 14 amino acids. Germline V gene sequence: CDR1 SQVTM, CDR2 ANQGSEA. The V end was cut by 7 bases, the J end by 4 bases, with 19 bases between. CDR3 DNA sequence: TGCAGCGCTGGAAACAGGCTGTCTTTCTATGGCTACACCTTC. It specifies CSAGNRLSFYGYTF.

This rearrangement joins TRBV9 to TRBJ1-3; no clear D gene. Trimming removed 0 bases from V and 1 base from J, with 11 bases in between. Per germline, CDR1 SGDLS and CDR2 YYNGEE. This CDR3 has 16 residues. CDR3 protein: CASSVENLYSGNTIYF. As DNA, the CDR3 is TGTGCCAGCAGCGTAGAGAACCTCTATTCTGGAAACACCATATATTTT.

This clone was seen a few times. The gene calls are TRBV9 and TRBJ2-2; 9 nucleotides align to TRBD1. CDR3 size: 17 residues. CDR1 SGDLS and CDR2 YYNGEE come from the germline V gene. With V trimmed by 4 bases and J by 0 bases, 7 bases remained unmatched. The CDR3 protein is CASSPYRGPPNTGELFF. CDR3 in DNA: TGTGCCAGCAGCCCTTACAGGGGGCCCCCGAACACCGGGGAGCTGTTTTTT.

This clone was seen many times. An end of the junction does not agree with germline; a read error may underlie this. This chain uses TRBV13 with TRBJ2-1; 7 bases map to TRBD1. The CDR3 has 14 amino acids. The germline gives CDR1 PRHDT, CDR2 FYEKMQ (reference sequence). For the CDR3, the DNA is TGTGCCAGCAGTTTAGGGGGCGTATACAATGAGCAGTTCTTC. It specifies CASSLGGVYNEQFF.

This clone showed up many times. CDR3 sequence (DNA): TGTGCCAGCACCCCCAGGCAGTTGAACACTGAAGCTTTCTTT. Translated: CASTPRQLNTEAFF. The genes are TRBV12-3 or TRBV12-4 and TRBJ1-1; no clear D gene. The ends were cut back, 7 bases at V and 0 bases at J, with 12 bases in the middle. The CDR3 sequence is 14 residues long.

This clone was seen ten or more times. Sequence at one end of the junction differs from germline and may be a read error. This sequence joins TRBV5-1 and TRBJ2-7, with a weak D call TRBD2 (7 bases). The CDR3 extends over 15 amino acids. Germline lookup yields CDR1 SGHRS and CDR2 YFSETQ. DNA of the CDR3: TGCGCCAGCAGCCCCAGGGCGGGGGCGTCCTCCGAGCAGTACTTC. The encoded protein is CASSPRAGASSEQYF.

Many counts were recorded for this clone. The gene calls are TRBV18 and TRBJ1-4; 7 nucleotides match TRBD1. This CDR3 contains 17 residues. With V trimmed by 2 bases and J by 3 bases, 9 bases remained unmatched. The germline V gene encodes CDR1 KGHSH and CDR2 LQKENI. The CDR3 here is CASSPFYRQGPNEKLFF. The CDR3 nucleotides read TGTGCCAGCTCACCATTCTACCGACAGGGCCCTAATGAAAAACTGTTTTTT.

Ten or more counts support this clone. The rearrangement joins TRBV7-9 to TRBJ1-2; possibly TRBD1 for D (6 bases). This CDR3 is built from 15 residues. Trimming pared 1 base from V and 10 bases from J, leaving 19 bases between. CDR1 and CDR2 (germline): SEHNR, FQNEAQ (reference sequence). The CDR3 is CASSLGNSGGFAYTF. CDR3 nucleotide sequence: TGTGCCAGCAGCTTAGGGAATAGTGGGGGCTTCGCCTACACCTTC.

This clone was recorded at least ten times. This sequence joins TRBV9 and TRBJ1-6; D is ambiguous. CDR1 and CDR2 (germline): SGDLS, YYNGEE. Deletions cut 0 bases from V and 7 bases from J, with 8 bases between. This CDR3 contains 14 residues. CDR3: CASSVGRNNSPLHF. CDR3 in DNA: TGTGCCAGCAGCGTAGGGCGGAACAATTCACCCCTCCACTTT.